This T cell receptor beta chain was documented in a study of shared clonotypes between healthy human individuals. Overall study context: Per-donor plates numbered three CD4 naive, three CD4 memory, two CD8 naive and one CD8 memory.

V lost 4 bases, J lost 0 bases, and 4 bases stayed unmatched. In germline, CDR1 is ENHRY, CDR2 SYGVKD. The CDR3 sequence is 15 residues long. Turning to this clone: Its matching antigen is unknown.

Here immunoSEQ multiplex PCR was the method, and the copy in TCRdb shows in-frame clones only, minus some. The sample gives 980,000 or so clones, around 80% of which show up once; nearly 1.5% is in the top ten. Study-wide points: Across subsets, estimated richness was generally greater for naive than for memory populations.

The material sequenced was memory CD4+ T cells sorted from blood. Subset in this sample: CD45RA-negative fraction. V is TRBV10-3 and J is TRBJ2-3; the match to TRBD1 covers 7 bases. This clonotype was obtained from a man aged 18 to 29 in good health. CDR3 coding DNA: TGTGCCATCAGTGTGACAGGGTCTAGCACAGATACGCAGTATTTT. Translation gives CAISVTGSSTDTQYF.